The 21 T cell receptor beta chains presented below share a single source sample, sequenced in a study of blood T cell repertoires in COVID-19 (dated by TCRdb to 2018 to 2020). Library preparation employed the immunoSEQ multiplex PCR assay. TCRdb obtained this table from immuneACCESS and retained in-frame rearrangements with V and J assigned. These tables miss some clones; where compared with another copy, unresolved V genes account for less than half of the shortfall, and the remainder is unexplained. The sample records around 68,000 clones, about 85% of which are singletons. The ten most abundant clones make up around 2.9% of the sample. Sequencing was done on a sample of peripheral blood. The receptors were gathered from a man of 80 years or more with acute or convalescent COVID-19.

As for this clone: Other DNA sequences in the sample encode the same CDR3. The J gene is TRBJ1-1, the V gene TRBV24-1, with a weak D call TRBD1 (5 bases). The CDR3 is 13 amino acids. In germline, CDR1 is KGHDR, CDR2 SFDVKD. Between the trimmed V and J ends, which lost 0 bases and 4 bases, there was a span of 5 bases. The CDR3 protein is CATSDLRGTEAFF. The CDR3 coding sequence is TGTGCCACCAGTGATTTGAGGGGCACTGAAGCTTTCTTT.

The V gene is TRBV5-5, the J gene TRBJ2-7, with D uncertain. CDR3 size: 15 residues. Germline loops: CDR1 SGHKS, CDR2 YYEKEE (reference sequence). V lost 4 bases and J lost 3, with 17 bases in between. CDR3: CASSDIRGAVYEQYF. As DNA, the CDR3 is TGTGCCAGCAGCGATATCCGAGGTGCTGTCTACGAGCAGTACTTC.

The CDR3, as DNA: TGTGCCACCAGCAGCACAACCAGGGGCTCCTATAATTCACCCCTCCACTTT. It yields the protein CATSSTTRGSYNSPLHF. The chain joins TRBV15 to TRBJ1-6, with D tentatively TRBD1 (6 bases). V was trimmed by 3 bases and J by 0 bases, leaving 12 bases between them. Germline-derived CDR1 and CDR2 are LNHNV and YYDKDF (reference sequence). The CDR3 consists of 17 residues.

CDR3 DNA: TGTGCCAGCTCACGCGACAGGATGGGTCCCATGAACACTGAAGCTTTCTTT. The encoded protein is CASSRDRMGPMNTEAFF. V is TRBV18 and J is TRBJ1-1, with a tentative D call TRBD1 (6 bases). V lost 4 bases, J lost 0 bases, and 18 bases lay in between. CDR1 and CDR2 (germline): KGHSH, LQKENI. The CDR3 is 17 amino acids.

The chain is built from TRBV7-2 and TRBJ1-1, with 8 bases lining up with TRBD1. Per germline, CDR1 SGHTA and CDR2 FQGNSA. The CDR3 covers 17 residues. With 3 bases clipped from V and 0 bases from J, the junction kept 9 bases outside the gene matches. For the CDR3, the DNA is TGTGCCAGCAGCTTGGGACAGGCGAGGAGAATGAACACTGAAGCTTTCTTT. Its protein is CASSLGQARRMNTEAFF.

V is TRBV5-1 and J is TRBJ2-1, with 8 bases identical to TRBD2. CDR1 is SGHRS and CDR2 is YFSETQ in the germline V gene. The CDR3 runs 16 residues. V was pared by 0 bases and J by 6 bases, with 8 bases of the junction left unmatched. The CDR3 reads CASSLDPSGRGNEQFF. The DNA of the CDR3 is TGCGCCAGCAGCTTGGACCCAAGCGGGAGAGGCAATGAGCAGTTCTTC.

This chain joins TRBV5-1 and TRBJ2-7; a weak D match, TRBD2 (5 bases). Germline CDR1 and CDR2: SGHRS and YFSETQ. V lost 4 bases and J lost 5, with 13 bases in between. This CDR3 comprises 13 residues. CDR3 DNA: TGCGCCAGCAGCCTCCGGGGTGGCGACGAGCAGTACTTC. Translated, it gives CASSLRGGDEQYF.

This chain uses TRBV7-2 with TRBJ1-5, with D uncertain. CDR3 length: 12 amino acids. V lost 2 bases to trimming and J lost 3 bases, with 2 bases between them. In germline, CDR1 is SGHTA, CDR2 FQGNSA. CDR3 loop: CASSLYNQPQHF. The CDR3 bases are TGTGCCAGCAGCTTATACAATCAGCCCCAGCATTTT.

This clone was recorded a few times. The gene calls are TRBV5-1 and TRBJ2-7; maybe TRBD2 (5 bases). Trimming cost V 0 bases and J 4 bases, with 17 bases left between them. The CDR3 spans 16 residues. Germline V gene data show CDR1 as SGHRS and CDR2 as YFSETQ. This CDR3 is CASSLAQDSNLYEQYF. The CDR3 region has the DNA TGCGCCAGCAGCTTGGCTCAGGACTCAAACCTTTACGAGCAGTACTTC.

The CDR3 nucleotides read TGTGCCAGTAGTAATGAGGGGTCAGGGGAAGGCGAAGCTTTCTTT. This encodes CASSNEGSGEGEAFF. The rearrangement links TRBV19 to TRBJ1-1, with a tentative D call TRBD1 (6 bases). Per germline, CDR1 LNHDA and CDR2 SQIVND (reference sequence). The CDR3 runs to 15 residues. Trimming stripped 4 bases from V and 8 bases from J, with 20 bases between.

The CDR3 reads CASSLVAGIAFF. The CDR3 nucleotides read TGTGCCAGCAGCTTAGTGGCAGGGATAGCTTTCTTT. The rearrangement links TRBV11-3 to TRBJ1-1; weak D call: TRBD1 (5 bases). The germline gives CDR1 SGHNT, CDR2 YENEEA. V was shortened by 1 base and J by 10 bases, with 10 bases between the two germline ends. The CDR3 runs 12 residues. The entire variable domain, with the rest obtained from reference TRBV11-3 and TRBJ1-1, is as follows: EAGVVQSPRYKIIEKKQPVAFWCNPISGHNTLYWYLQNLGQGPELLIRYENEEAVDDSQLPKDRFSAERLKGVDSTLKIQPAELGDSAVYLCASSLVAGIAFFGQGTRLTVV.

V gene TRBV24-1 combines with J gene TRBJ1-5; tentatively, D is TRBD1 (5 bases). CDR3 length equals 13 residues. Looked up from germline, CDR1 is KGHDR and CDR2 is SFDVKD. The ends were cut back, 9 bases at V and 11 bases at J, with 19 bases in the middle. Here the CDR3 reads CATGGGSIATQHF. The CDR3 DNA is TGTGCCACCGGGGGGGGGTCGATCGCGACCCAGCATTTT.

This clone occurred a few times. Written as DNA, the CDR3 is TGCGCCAGCAGCTTGGATGGGCAGGGGGCCTGGGGCTACACCTTC. Its protein product is CASSLDGQGAWGYTF. This chain uses TRBV5-1 with TRBJ1-2, with 8 bases identical to TRBD1. The V and J ends lost 0 bases and 8 bases, in that order; junction bases with no gene match: 9. Germline V gene sequence: CDR1 SGHRS, CDR2 YFSETQ. The length of the CDR3 is 15 residues.

V gene TRBV7-2 combines with J gene TRBJ2-5; maybe TRBD1 (5 bases). V was trimmed by 5 bases and J by 4 bases, leaving 17 bases between them. The CDR3 has 15 residues. CDR1 is SGHTA and CDR2 is FQGNSA in the germline V gene. CDR3 in amino acids: CASSPQVGQGETQYF. CDR3 coding DNA: TGTGCCAGCAGCCCCCAGGTGGGGCAGGGAGAGACCCAGTACTTC.

V gene TRBV11-2 combines with J gene TRBJ1-2, with D possibly being TRBD1 (6 bases). Germline-derived CDR1 and CDR2 are SGHAT and FQNNGV. V was pared by 4 bases and J by 4 bases, with 16 bases between. CDR3 size: 15 residues. Here the CDR3 DNA reads TGTGCCAGCAGCTCGAACAGGGCCGTGGCCTATGGCTACACCTTC. Its translation: CASSSNRAVAYGYTF. The whole variable domain, filled in from reference TRBV11-2 and TRBJ1-2, reads EAGVAQSPRYKIIEKRQSVAFWCNPISGHATLYWYQQILGQGPKLLIQFQNNGVVDDSQLPKDRFSAERLKGVDSTLKIQPAKLEDSAVYLCASSSNRAVAYGYTFGSGTRLTVV.

CDR3 DNA sequence: TGTGCCAGCAGCTTATCTAGCGGGAGAGATACGCAGTATTTT. This sequence encodes CASSLSSGRDTQYF. The V gene is TRBV7-2, the J gene TRBJ2-3; TRBD2 matches at 10 bases. The CDR3 has 14 amino acids. Germline V lookup: CDR1 SGHTA, CDR2 FQGNSA. The junction had 1 base not matched to a gene; V was cut back by 2 bases and J by 5 bases.

The sample holds one count of this clone. The chain joins TRBV5-4 to TRBJ1-6, with TRBD1 identical over 10 bases. Germline-derived CDR1 and CDR2 are SGHNT and YYREEE (reference sequence). V lost 4 bases to trimming and J lost 9 bases; unmatched junction nucleotides: 10. CDR3 size: 16 residues. In nucleotides, the CDR3 is TGTGCCAGCAGCGCGGGACAGGGGATGACTGGTTCACCCCTCCACTTT. Protein product: CASSAGQGMTGSPLHF. Variable domain in full (rest from reference TRBV5-4 and TRBJ1-6): ETGVTQSPTHLIKTRGQQVTLRCSSQSGHNTVSWYQQALGQGPQFIFQYYREEENGRGNFPPRFSGLQFPNYSSELNVNALELDDSALYLCASSAGQGMTGSPLHFGNGTRLTVT.

The chain links TRBV24-1 to TRBJ1-5, with 8 positions matching TRBD1. Germline-derived CDR1 and CDR2 are KGHDR and SFDVKD. The ends lost 7 bases at V and 4 bases at J; junction bases unmatched: 5. CDR3 length: 14 residues. The CDR3 sequence: CATSTGGGNQPQHF. Here the CDR3 DNA reads TGTGCCACCAGCACAGGGGGTGGGAATCAGCCCCAGCATTTT.

The chain uses TRBV5-6 and TRBJ1-1; D may be TRBD1 (5 bases). V lost 0 bases and J 12 bases, leaving 12 bases between the germline ends. Germline lookup yields CDR1 SGHDT and CDR2 YYEEEE. The CDR3 consists of 12 residues. CDR3 in amino acids: CASSLVRGATFF. Here the CDR3 DNA reads TGTGCCAGCAGCTTGGTTAGGGGTGCAACTTTCTTT.

J is TRBJ2-1 and V is TRBV3-1 (or the pseudogene TRBV3-2); TRBD1 aligns across 8 bases. The CDR3 length is 15 residues. Germline loops: CDR1 LGHDT, CDR2 YNNKEL (reference sequence). With 2 bases clipped from V and 6 bases from J, the junction kept 6 bases outside the gene matches. DNA for the CDR3: TGTGCCAGCAGCCAATTGGACAGGGCCTTCAATGAGCAGTTCTTC. Its protein is CASSQLDRAFNEQFF.

The rearrangement joins TRBV7-8 to TRBJ2-6; 11 positions match TRBD1. Germline CDR1 and CDR2: SGHVS and FQNEAQ. The CDR3 sequence is 18 residues long. Unmatched junction bases numbered 6, after V lost 5 bases and J lost 0 bases. In DNA, the CDR3 is TGTGCCAGCAGCCTAAGGACAGGGGGCAGCTCTGGGGCCAACGTCCTGACTTTC. Its protein product is CASSLRTGGSSGANVLTF. Full variable domain (rest looked up from reference TRBV7-8 and TRBJ2-6): GAGVSQSPRYKVAKRGQDVALRCDPISGHVSLFWYQQALGQGPEFLTYFQNEAQLDKSGLPSDRFFAERPEGSVSTLKIQRTQQEDSAVYLCASSLRTGGSSGANVLTFGAGSRLTVL.